Below are 29 T cell receptor beta chains sequenced from a single sample in a study of T cell changes during pregnancy in multiple sclerosis. The protocol was immunoSEQ multiplex PCR, while the TCRdb copy is restricted to in-frame clones and leaves out a portion. The data contain tens of thousands of clones, roughly 89% of them seen just once; the ten biggest clones take up approximately 1.5%. The source material was peripheral blood, sampled after pregnancy. Every receptor here comes from a female donor in good health, enrolled as a control in a pregnancy study.

The chain couples TRBV27 to TRBJ1-4; no clear D. Germline V gives CDR1 MNHEY, CDR2 SMNVEV (reference sequence). The CDR3 extends over 13 amino acids. V was shortened by 8 bases and J by 2 bases, with 9 bases between the two germline ends. For the CDR3, the DNA is TGTGCCAGCCGACTGTTGACTAATGAAAAACTGTTTTTT. It specifies CASRLLTNEKLFF.

V and J are TRBV10-3 and TRBJ2-3, with TRBD2 matching over 13 bases. This CDR3 region has 20 residues. The germline CDR1 and CDR2 sequences are ENHRY and SYGVKD. V lost 6 bases to trimming and J lost 3 bases; unmatched junction nucleotides: 18. In nucleotides, the CDR3 is TGTGCCATCAGCGAACCGCCACTAGCGGGAGGGTCAAGGGGAACAGATACGCAGTATTTT. Amino acid sequence: CAISEPPLAGGSRGTDTQYF.

The chain uses TRBV30 and TRBJ2-7, with 10 positions matching TRBD1. Germline lookup yields CDR1 GTSNPN and CDR2 SVGIG (reference sequence). Trimming removed 5 bases from V and 6 bases from J; junction bases left unmatched: 10. The CDR3 loop spans 14 amino acids. The chain's CDR3 is CAWVGTGVFSEQYF. As DNA, the CDR3 is TGTGCCTGGGTTGGGACAGGGGTATTCTCCGAGCAGTACTTC.

This rearrangement joins TRBV7-2 to TRBJ1-2; D might be TRBD1 (6 bases). Trimming left V 1 base short and J 7 bases short, with 16 bases between. CDR1 SGHTA and CDR2 FQGNSA come from the germline V gene. The CDR3 totals 15 residues. The CDR3 here is CASSLGSGTSSGYTF. CDR3 sequence (DNA): TGTGCCAGCAGCTTAGGGTCCGGGACATCCTCTGGCTACACCTTC.

The V call is TRBV30, the J call TRBJ2-7; 7 positions match TRBD1. The junction had 3 bases not matched to a gene; V was cut back by 4 bases and J by 0 bases. The CDR3 is made up of 13 amino acids. Per the germline V gene, CDR1 is GTSNPN and CDR2 is SVGIG (reference sequence). In DNA form, the CDR3 reads TGTGCCTGGAACAGGGGATTCTCCTACGAGCAGTACTTC. It codes for CAWNRGFSYEQYF.

This CDR3 reads CASSTGIGDQPQHF. The CDR3 DNA sequence: TGTGCCAGCAGTACCGGGATCGGAGATCAGCCCCAGCATTTT. This chain connects TRBV2 to TRBJ1-5; D is ambiguous. The CDR3 is made up of 14 amino acids. Between the trimmed V and J ends, which lost 5 bases and 5 bases, there was a span of 13 bases. Looked up from germline, CDR1 is SNHLY and CDR2 is FYNNEI.

The CDR3 bases are TGTGCCAGCAGCTGGAGCGGGGGGGACACCGGGGAGCTGTTTTTT. It codes for CASSWSGGDTGELFF. The J gene is TRBJ2-2, the V gene TRBV7-3; TRBD2 matches 10 bases. In germline, CDR1 is SGHTA, CDR2 FQGTGA. Trimming took 4 bases from V and 3 from J; bases not matched to a gene: 2. The CDR3 extends over 15 amino acids.

The chain has TRBV9 and TRBJ2-2; 11 bases fit TRBD2. The CDR3 has 16 amino acids. Trimming removed 4 bases from V and 6 bases from J; junction bases left unmatched: 8. Germline V lookup: CDR1 SGDLS, CDR2 YYNGEE. CDR3 in amino acids: CASSIRSGGASGELFF. CDR3 coding DNA: TGTGCCAGCAGCATACGTAGCGGGGGGGCCTCCGGGGAGCTGTTTTTT. Full variable domain (missing parts from reference TRBV9 and TRBJ2-2): DSGVTQTPKHLITATGQRVTLRCSPRSGDLSVYWYQQSLDQGLQFLIQYYNGEERAKGNILERFSAQQFPDLHSELNLSSLELGDSALYFCASSIRSGGASGELFFGEGSRLTVL.

This sequence joins TRBV19 and TRBJ1-2; D gene uncertain. This CDR3 has 15 residues. Germline loops: CDR1 LNHDA, CDR2 SQIVND (reference sequence). Trimming took 3 bases from V and 2 from J, leaving 13 bases between them. CDR3 DNA: TGTGCCAGTAGTATGAGGGATACCCTCAACTATGGCTACACCTTC. As protein: CASSMRDTLNYGYTF.

Concerning this clone: At one of its ends the junction is not consistent with the germline gene, which may arise from a read error. The genes are TRBV7-7 and TRBJ1-3; D gene uncertain. The CDR3 length is 14 residues. CDR1 and CDR2 (germline): SSHAT, FNYEAQ (reference sequence). CDR3 DNA sequence: TGTGCTAGCAGCCCTGGACTGTCTGGAAACACCATATATTTT. Encoded protein: CASSPGLSGNTIYF.

The rearrangement links TRBV11-3 to TRBJ2-3; no definite D call. Between the trimmed V and J ends, which lost 5 bases and 0 bases, there was a span of 9 bases. This CDR3 is 14 amino acids long. CDR1 is SGHNT, CDR2 YENEEA, per germline. In DNA, the CDR3 is TGTGCCAGCAGCCTTTACTCTAGCACAGATACGCAGTATTTT. Protein product: CASSLYSSTDTQYF.

CDR3 sequence reads: CASSWGRTGYTEAFF. Here the CDR3 DNA reads TGTGCCAGTAGTTGGGGTCGGACAGGGTACACTGAAGCTTTCTTT. The chain is built from TRBV19 and TRBJ1-1; 8 bases are a match to TRBD1. CDR1 is LNHDA and CDR2 is SQIVND in the germline V gene (reference sequence). The CDR3 has 15 amino acids. V trimming: 5 bases; J trimming: 3 bases; junction bases outside the gene matches: 8.

This sequence joins TRBV18 and TRBJ1-3, with 7 bases fitting TRBD1. Germline loops: CDR1 KGHSH, CDR2 LQKENI. This CDR3 is 16 amino acids long. V lost 4 bases and J lost 3; bases outside the gene matches: 9. In DNA, the CDR3 is TGTGCCAGCTCACTCAACAGGGGAATAGATGGAAACACCATATATTTT. Translating gives CASSLNRGIDGNTIYF.

The genes are TRBV5-4 and TRBJ1-2; 9 bases are shared with TRBD1. V gave up 2 bases and J gave up 3 bases; unmatched junction bases: 8. This CDR3 spans 16 amino acids. CDR1 is SGHNT and CDR2 is YYREEE in the germline V gene (reference sequence). The CDR3 nucleotides read TGTGCCAGCAGCTTTGCACCGGGACAGGGTGACTATGGCTACACCTTC. It yields the protein CASSFAPGQGDYGYTF.

The chain carries TRBV7-3 and TRBJ2-3; D is unresolved. Deletions cut 5 bases from V and 2 bases from J, with 11 bases between. The CDR3 loop spans 14 amino acids. Germline values: CDR1 SGHTA, CDR2 FQGTGA. CDR3 in amino acids: CASSRFSLTDTQYF. CDR3 sequence (DNA): TGTGCCAGCAGCCGGTTCTCCCTCACAGATACGCAGTATTTT.

V gene TRBV9 combines with J gene TRBJ1-3; possibly TRBD1 for D (6 bases). From germline, CDR1 is SGDLS and CDR2 YYNGEE. The CDR3 has 17 amino acids. V lost 3 bases and J lost 0, with 16 bases in between. CDR3 sequence: CASSGGGDTTSGNTIYF. The CDR3 DNA reads as TGTGCCAGCAGCGGCGGGGGGGACACCACCTCTGGAAACACCATATATTTT.

V usage is TRBV7-2 and J usage is TRBJ2-1; 9 bases line up with TRBD2. V was pared by 5 bases and J by 9 bases, with 8 bases of the junction left unmatched. The germline CDR1 and CDR2 sequences are SGHTA and FQGNSA. The CDR3 is 14 amino acids. CDR3 DNA sequence: TGTGCCAGCAGCCTCGGGGGACTAGCTAGTGAGCAGTTCTTC. It yields the protein CASSLGGLASEQFF.

The chain uses TRBV25-1 and TRBJ2-5, with a tentative D call TRBD2 (5 bases). Trimming took off 4 bases at V and 7 bases at J, with 10 bases between the two ends. CDR3 length equals 12 residues. Germline-derived CDR1 and CDR2 are MGHDK and SYGVNS. The CDR3 spells CASSGGYRTQYF. The DNA of the CDR3 is TGTGCCAGCAGTGGAGGGTACAGGACCCAGTACTTC.

This clone came up once. This chain joins TRBV20-1 and TRBJ1-2, with a possible D match to TRBD1 (5 bases). The CDR3 spans 10 residues. Germline V gene sequence: CDR1 DFQATT, CDR2 SNEGSKA (reference sequence). Trimming cost V 4 bases and J 8 bases, with 8 bases left between them. The CDR3 loop reads CSAIGQGYTF. Written as DNA, the CDR3 is TGCAGTGCTATCGGACAAGGCTACACCTTC.

V gene TRBV19 combines with J gene TRBJ1-2; 7 bases map to TRBD1. The length of the CDR3 is 13 residues. The germline V gene encodes CDR1 LNHDA and CDR2 SQIVND (reference sequence). V lost 4 bases and J lost 3; bases outside the gene matches: 2. CDR3 loop: CASSTGQDYGYTF. In DNA form, the CDR3 reads TGTGCCAGTAGTACCGGACAGGACTATGGCTACACCTTC.

This clone appeared once. This chain uses TRBV11-3 with TRBJ2-2, with a possible D match to TRBD2 (7 bases). Per the germline V gene, CDR1 is SGHNT and CDR2 is YENEEA. CDR3 length: 15 residues. V shed 5 bases and J shed 7 bases, with 17 bases lying between them. CDR3 protein: CASSPGGRAGGELFF. DNA of the CDR3: TGTGCCAGCAGCCCCGGGGGGCGGGCAGGCGGGGAGCTGTTTTTT.

This chain joins TRBV5-1 and TRBJ2-7, with D possibly TRBD1 on 6 matching bases. The CDR3 extends over 14 amino acids. Trimming cost V 2 bases and J 3 bases, with 12 bases left between them. Per the germline V gene, CDR1 is SGHRS and CDR2 is YFSETQ. The chain's CDR3 is CASSLGAQGYEQYF. The CDR3 region has the DNA TGCGCCAGCAGCTTAGGCGCACAGGGCTACGAGCAGTACTTC.

This chain connects TRBV2 to TRBJ2-3; weak D call: TRBD2 (6 bases). Germline CDR1 and CDR2: SNHLY and FYNNEI. The CDR3 runs 13 residues. Between the trimmed V and J ends, which lost 6 bases and 2 bases, there was a span of 9 bases. The CDR3 spells CASRPDYTDTQYF. CDR3 DNA: TGTGCCAGCAGGCCGGACTACACAGATACGCAGTATTTT.

The chain uses TRBV5-4 and TRBJ2-5; 11 bases match TRBD2. V was clipped by 0 bases and J by 2 bases; unmatched bases: 9. The germline gives CDR1 SGHNT, CDR2 YYREEE (reference sequence). The CDR3 runs to 18 residues. In DNA, the CDR3 is TGTGCCAGCAGCTTGGGGGGTAGCGGGGGGGCAGGGCAAGAGACCCAGTACTTC. It yields the protein CASSLGGSGGAGQETQYF.

The chain recombines TRBV5-4 with TRBJ2-7; the match to TRBD2 covers 7 bases. CDR3 length equals 14 residues. V trimming: 1 base; J trimming: 5 bases; junction bases outside the gene matches: 6. Germline CDR1 SGHNT, CDR2 YYREEE (reference sequence). The CDR3 DNA reads as TGTGCCAGCAGCTTGAGAGCGGGGCGGGACGAGCAGTACTTC. Translating gives CASSLRAGRDEQYF.

This chain links TRBV4-1 with TRBJ1-6; 7 bases fit TRBD1. Germline-derived CDR1 and CDR2 are MGHRA and YSYEKL. V trimming: 5 bases; J trimming: 9 bases; junction bases outside the gene matches: 10. This CDR3 spans 15 amino acids. The CDR3 DNA reads as TGCGCCAGCAGCGGGCAGAGGGGGCTAGGTTCACCCCTCCACTTT. The encoded protein is CASSGQRGLGSPLHF.

The V and J genes are TRBV29-1 and TRBJ1-1, with 9 bases aligning to TRBD1. Per the germline V gene, CDR1 is SQVTM and CDR2 is ANQGSEA. Trimming removed 0 bases from V and 5 bases from J; junction bases left unmatched: 10. The length of the CDR3 is 16 residues. CDR3 protein: CSVEDGKTGGRTEAFF. For the CDR3, the DNA is TGCAGCGTTGAAGATGGAAAGACAGGGGGTCGGACTGAAGCTTTCTTT.

This clone was detected a few times. The V call is TRBV7-9, the J call TRBJ1-1, with a possible D match to TRBD1 (5 bases). The CDR3 is 14 residues long. V lost 1 base and J 4 bases, leaving 10 bases between the germline ends. Looked up from germline, CDR1 is SEHNR and CDR2 is FQNEAQ (reference sequence). CDR3 nucleotides: TGTGCCAGCAGCTTAGGGGGCGTCGGCACTGAAGCTTTCTTT. It codes for CASSLGGVGTEAFF.

The chain couples TRBV29-1 to TRBJ1-2; D remains unclear. V lost 6 bases, J lost 3 bases, and 5 bases lay in between. Germline CDR1 SQVTM, CDR2 ANQGSEA. CDR3 size: 10 residues. CDR3 residues: CSVLYYGYTF. CDR3 DNA sequence: TGCAGCGTCCTTTACTATGGCTACACCTTC.